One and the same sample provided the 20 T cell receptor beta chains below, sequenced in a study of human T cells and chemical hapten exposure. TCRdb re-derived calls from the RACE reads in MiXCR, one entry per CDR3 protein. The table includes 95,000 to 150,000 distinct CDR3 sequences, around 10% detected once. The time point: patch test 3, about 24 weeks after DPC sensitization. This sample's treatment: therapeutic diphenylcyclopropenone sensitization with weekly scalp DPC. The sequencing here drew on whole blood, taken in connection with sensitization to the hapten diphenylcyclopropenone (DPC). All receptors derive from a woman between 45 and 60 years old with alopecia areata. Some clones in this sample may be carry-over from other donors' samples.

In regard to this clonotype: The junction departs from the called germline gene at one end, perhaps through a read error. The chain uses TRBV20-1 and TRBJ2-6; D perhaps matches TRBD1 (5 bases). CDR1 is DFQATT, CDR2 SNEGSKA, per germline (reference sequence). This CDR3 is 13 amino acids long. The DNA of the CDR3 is TGCGCTACCCAGGGCTCTAGGGCCAACGTCCTGACTTTC. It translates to CATQGSRANVLTF.

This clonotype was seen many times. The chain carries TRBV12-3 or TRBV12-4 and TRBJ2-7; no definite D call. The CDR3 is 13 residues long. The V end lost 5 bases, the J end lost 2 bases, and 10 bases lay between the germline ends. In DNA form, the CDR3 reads TGTGCCAGCAGTCAAGCAGGAGCCTACGAGCAGTACTTC. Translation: CASSQAGAYEQYF.

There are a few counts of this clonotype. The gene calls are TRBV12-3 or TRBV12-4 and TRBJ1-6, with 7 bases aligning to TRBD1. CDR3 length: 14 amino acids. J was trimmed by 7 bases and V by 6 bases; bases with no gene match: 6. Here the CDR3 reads CASRLTGLNSPLHF. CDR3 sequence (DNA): TGTGCCAGCAGGCTGACAGGGTTGAATTCACCCCTCCACTTT.

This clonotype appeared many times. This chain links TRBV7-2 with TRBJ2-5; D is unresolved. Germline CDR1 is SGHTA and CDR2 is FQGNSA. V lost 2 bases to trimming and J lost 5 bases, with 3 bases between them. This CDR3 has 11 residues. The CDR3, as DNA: TGTGCCAGCAGCTTAAGCGAGACCCAGTACTTC. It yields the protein CASSLSETQYF.

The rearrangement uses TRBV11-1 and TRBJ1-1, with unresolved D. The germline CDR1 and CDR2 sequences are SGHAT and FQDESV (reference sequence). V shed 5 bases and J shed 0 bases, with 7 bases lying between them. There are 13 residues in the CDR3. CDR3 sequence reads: CASSPIMNTEAFF. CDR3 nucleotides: TGTGCCAGCAGCCCGATCATGAACACTGAAGCTTTCTTT.

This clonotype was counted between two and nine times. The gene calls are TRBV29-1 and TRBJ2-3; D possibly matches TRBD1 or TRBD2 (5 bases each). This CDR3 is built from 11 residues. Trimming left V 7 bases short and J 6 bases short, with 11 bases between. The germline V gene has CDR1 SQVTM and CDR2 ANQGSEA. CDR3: CSGNWGDTQYF. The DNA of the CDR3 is TGCAGCGGTAATTGGGGGGATACGCAGTATTTT.

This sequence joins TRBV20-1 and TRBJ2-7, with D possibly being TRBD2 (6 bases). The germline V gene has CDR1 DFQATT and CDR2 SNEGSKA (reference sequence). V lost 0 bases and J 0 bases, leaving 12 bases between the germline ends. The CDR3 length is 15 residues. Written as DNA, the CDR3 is TGCAGTGCTAGAGATCGTAGCGGATCCTCCTACGAGCAGTACTTC. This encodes CSARDRSGSSYEQYF.

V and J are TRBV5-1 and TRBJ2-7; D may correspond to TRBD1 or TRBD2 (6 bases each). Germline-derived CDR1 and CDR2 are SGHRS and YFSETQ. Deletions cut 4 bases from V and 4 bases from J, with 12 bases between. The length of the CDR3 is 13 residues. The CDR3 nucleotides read TGCGCCAGCAGCGGCGGAGGGGGATACGAGCAGTACTTC. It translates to CASSGGGGYEQYF.

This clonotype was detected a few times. The CDR3 bases are TGTGCCAGCGGGGGACAGGGGTTCAATCAGCCCCAGCATTTT. This codes for CASGGQGFNQPQHF. The chain couples TRBV6-1 to TRBJ1-5; 10 bases fit TRBD1. The V segment lost 8 bases and the J segment 3 bases; nucleotides outside the gene matches: 4. Germline V lookup: CDR1 MNHNS, CDR2 SASEGT. This CDR3 comprises 14 residues.

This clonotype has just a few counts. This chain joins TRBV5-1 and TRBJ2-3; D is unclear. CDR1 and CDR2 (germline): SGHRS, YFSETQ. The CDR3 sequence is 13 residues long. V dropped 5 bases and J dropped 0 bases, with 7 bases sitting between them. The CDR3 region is CASRGQSTDTQYF. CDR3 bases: TGCGCCAGCAGAGGGCAAAGCACAGATACGCAGTATTTT. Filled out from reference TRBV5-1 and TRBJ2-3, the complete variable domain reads KAGVTQTPRYLIKTRGQQVTLSCSPISGHRSVSWYQQTPGQGLQFLFEYFSETQRNKGNFPGRFSGRQFSNSRSEMNVSTLELGDSALYLCASRGQSTDTQYFGPGTRLTVL.

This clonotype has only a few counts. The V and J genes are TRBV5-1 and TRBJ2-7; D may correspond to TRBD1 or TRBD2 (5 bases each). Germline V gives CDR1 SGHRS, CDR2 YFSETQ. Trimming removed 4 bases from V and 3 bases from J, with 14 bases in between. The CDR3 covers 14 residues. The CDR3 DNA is TGCGCCAGCAGCCCCGTCGGGGCCGACTACGAGCAGTACTTC. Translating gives CASSPVGADYEQYF.

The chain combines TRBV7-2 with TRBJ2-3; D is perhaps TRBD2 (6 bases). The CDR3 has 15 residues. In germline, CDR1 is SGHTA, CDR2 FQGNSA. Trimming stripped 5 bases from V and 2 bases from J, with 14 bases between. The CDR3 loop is CASSPSSVSTDTQYF. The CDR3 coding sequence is TGTGCCAGCAGCCCGTCTAGCGTCTCCACAGATACGCAGTATTTT.

DNA for the CDR3: TGTGCCAGCAGTGCCCGGGGGTCTACCTACGAGCAGTACTTC. Translated, it gives CASSARGSTYEQYF. The rearrangement links TRBV12-3 or TRBV12-4 to TRBJ2-7; D might be TRBD2 (6 bases). Trimming shortened V by 5 bases and J by 2 bases, and 13 bases separated the two germline ends. This CDR3 comprises 14 residues.

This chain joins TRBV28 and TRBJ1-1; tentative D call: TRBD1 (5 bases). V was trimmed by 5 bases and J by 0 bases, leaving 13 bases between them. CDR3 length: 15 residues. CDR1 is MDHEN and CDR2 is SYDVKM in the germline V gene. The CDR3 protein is CASSVGTHMNTEAFF. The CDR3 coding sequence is TGTGCCAGCAGTGTCGGGACGCATATGAACACTGAAGCTTTCTTT.

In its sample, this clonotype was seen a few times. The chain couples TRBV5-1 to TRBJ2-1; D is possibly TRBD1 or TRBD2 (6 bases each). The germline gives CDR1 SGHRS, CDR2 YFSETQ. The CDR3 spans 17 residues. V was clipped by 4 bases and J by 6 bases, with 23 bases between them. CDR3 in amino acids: CASSPAPRGGSRNEQFF. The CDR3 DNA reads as TGCGCCAGCAGCCCGGCCCCTAGAGGGGGGTCTCGCAATGAGCAGTTCTTC. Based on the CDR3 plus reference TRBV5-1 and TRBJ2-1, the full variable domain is KAGVTQTPRYLIKTRGQQVTLSCSPISGHRSVSWYQQTPGQGLQFLFEYFSETQRNKGNFPGRFSGRQFSNSRSEMNVSTLELGDSALYLCASSPAPRGGSRNEQFFGPGTRLTVL.

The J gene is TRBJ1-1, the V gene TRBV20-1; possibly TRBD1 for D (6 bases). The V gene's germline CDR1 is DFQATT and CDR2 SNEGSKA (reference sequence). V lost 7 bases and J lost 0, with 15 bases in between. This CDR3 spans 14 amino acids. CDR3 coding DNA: TGCAGTGTACAGGGAATATTAATGAACACTGAAGCTTTCTTT. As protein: CSVQGILMNTEAFF.

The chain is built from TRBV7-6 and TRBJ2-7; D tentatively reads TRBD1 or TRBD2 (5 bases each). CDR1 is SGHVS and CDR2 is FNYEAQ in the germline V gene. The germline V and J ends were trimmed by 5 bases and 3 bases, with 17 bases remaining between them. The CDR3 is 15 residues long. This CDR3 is CASSGLRGRYYEQYF. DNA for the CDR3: TGTGCCAGCAGCGGCCTCCGGGGCCGCTACTACGAGCAGTACTTC. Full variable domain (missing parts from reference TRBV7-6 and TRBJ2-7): GAGVSQSPRYKVTKRGQDVALRCDPISGHVSLYWYRQALGQGPEFLTYFNYEAQQDKSGLPNDRFSAERPEGSISTLTIQRTEQRDSAMYRCASSGLRGRYYEQYFGPGTRLTVT.

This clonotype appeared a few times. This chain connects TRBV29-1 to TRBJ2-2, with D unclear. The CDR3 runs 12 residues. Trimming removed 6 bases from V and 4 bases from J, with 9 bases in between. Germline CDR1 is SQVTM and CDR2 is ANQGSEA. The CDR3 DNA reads TGCAGCGTGAGTGCGTTCACCGGGGAGCTGTTTTTT. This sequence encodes CSVSAFTGELFF.

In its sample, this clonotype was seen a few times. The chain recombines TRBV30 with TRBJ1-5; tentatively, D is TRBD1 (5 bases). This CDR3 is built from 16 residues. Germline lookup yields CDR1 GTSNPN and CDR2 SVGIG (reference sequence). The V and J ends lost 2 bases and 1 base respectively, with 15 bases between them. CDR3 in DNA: TGTGCCTGGAGTCGAGGGGCCACGAAAAGCAATCAGCCCCAGCATTTT. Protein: CAWSRGATKSNQPQHF.

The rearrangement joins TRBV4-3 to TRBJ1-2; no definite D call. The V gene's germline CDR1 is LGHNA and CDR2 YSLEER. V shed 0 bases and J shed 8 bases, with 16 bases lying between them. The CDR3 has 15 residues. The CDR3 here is CASSQDGSGSEGYTF. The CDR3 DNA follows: TGCGCCAGCAGCCAAGATGGATCGGGGTCGGAAGGCTACACCTTC.